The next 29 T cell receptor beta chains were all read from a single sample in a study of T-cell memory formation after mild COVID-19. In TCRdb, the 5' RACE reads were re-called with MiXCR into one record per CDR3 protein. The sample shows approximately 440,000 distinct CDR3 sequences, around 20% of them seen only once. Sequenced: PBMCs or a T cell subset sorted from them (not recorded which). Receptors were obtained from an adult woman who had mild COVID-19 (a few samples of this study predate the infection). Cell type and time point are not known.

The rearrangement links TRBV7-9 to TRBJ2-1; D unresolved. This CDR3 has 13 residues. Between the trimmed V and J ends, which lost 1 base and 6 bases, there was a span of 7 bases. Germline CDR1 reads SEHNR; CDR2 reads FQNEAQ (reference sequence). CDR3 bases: TGTGCCAGCAGCTTAGAACGGGTCAATGAGCAGTTCTTC. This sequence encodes CASSLERVNEQFF.

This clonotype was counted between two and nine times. The CDR3 is CAWSSGRAYEQYF. CDR3 sequence (DNA): TGTGCCTGGAGTAGCGGGAGGGCCTACGAGCAGTACTTC. The chain is built from TRBV30 and TRBJ2-7; 10 bases are shared with TRBD2. From germline, CDR1 is GTSNPN and CDR2 SVGIG (reference sequence). This CDR3 is built from 13 residues. The junction had 0 bases not matched to a gene; V was cut back by 2 bases and J by 2 bases.

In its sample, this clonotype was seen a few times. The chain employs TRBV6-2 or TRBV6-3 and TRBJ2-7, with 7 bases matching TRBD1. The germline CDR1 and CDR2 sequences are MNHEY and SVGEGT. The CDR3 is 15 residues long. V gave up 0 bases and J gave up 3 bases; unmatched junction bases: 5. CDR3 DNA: TGTGCCAGCAGTTACTCTAGGGACAGCTTCTACGAGCAGTACTTC. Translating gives CASSYSRDSFYEQYF.

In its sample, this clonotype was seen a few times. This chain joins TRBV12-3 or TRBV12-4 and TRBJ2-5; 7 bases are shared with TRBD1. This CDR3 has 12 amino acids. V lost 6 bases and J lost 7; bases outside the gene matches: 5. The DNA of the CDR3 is TGTGCCAGCAGCCGAAACAGGGGGACCCAGTACTTC. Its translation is CASSRNRGTQYF.

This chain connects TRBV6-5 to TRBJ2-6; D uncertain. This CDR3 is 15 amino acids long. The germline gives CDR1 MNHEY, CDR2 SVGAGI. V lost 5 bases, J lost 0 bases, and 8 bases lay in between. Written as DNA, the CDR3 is TGTGCCAGCAGTCCGGCTAGCTCTGGGGCCAACGTCCTGACTTTC. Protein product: CASSPASSGANVLTF.

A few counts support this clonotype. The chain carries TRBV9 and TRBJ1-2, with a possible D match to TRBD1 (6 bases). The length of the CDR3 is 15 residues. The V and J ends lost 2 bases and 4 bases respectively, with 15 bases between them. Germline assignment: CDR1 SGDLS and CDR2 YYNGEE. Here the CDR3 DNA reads TGTGCCAGCAGCGTGGGGACATCAAGATCCTATGGCTACACCTTC. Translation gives CASSVGTSRSYGYTF.

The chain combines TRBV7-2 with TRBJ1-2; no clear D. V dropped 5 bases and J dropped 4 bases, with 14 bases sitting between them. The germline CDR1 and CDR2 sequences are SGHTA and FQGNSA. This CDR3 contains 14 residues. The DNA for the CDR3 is TGTGCCAGCAGCCCTCCCGGGAGCCGCTATGGCTACACCTTC. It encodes CASSPPGSRYGYTF.

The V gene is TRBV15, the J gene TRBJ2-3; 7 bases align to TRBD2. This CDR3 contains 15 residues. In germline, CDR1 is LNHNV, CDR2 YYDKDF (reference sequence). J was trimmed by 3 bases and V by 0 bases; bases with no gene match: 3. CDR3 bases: TGTGCCACCAGCAGAGACCCTAGCGGTACAGATACGCAGTATTTT. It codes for CATSRDPSGTDTQYF.

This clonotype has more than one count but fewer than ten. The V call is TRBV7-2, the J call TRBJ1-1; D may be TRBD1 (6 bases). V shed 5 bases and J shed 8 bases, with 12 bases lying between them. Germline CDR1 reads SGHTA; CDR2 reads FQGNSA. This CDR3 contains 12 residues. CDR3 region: CASSPAGTEAFF. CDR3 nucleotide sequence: TGTGCCAGCAGCCCAGCCGGGACAGAAGCTTTCTTT.

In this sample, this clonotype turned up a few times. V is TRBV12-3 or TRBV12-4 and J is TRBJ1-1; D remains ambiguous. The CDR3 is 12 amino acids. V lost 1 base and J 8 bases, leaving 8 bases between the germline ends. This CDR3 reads CASSLGVGEAFF. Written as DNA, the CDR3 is TGTGCCAGCAGTTTAGGGGTGGGGGAAGCTTTCTTT.

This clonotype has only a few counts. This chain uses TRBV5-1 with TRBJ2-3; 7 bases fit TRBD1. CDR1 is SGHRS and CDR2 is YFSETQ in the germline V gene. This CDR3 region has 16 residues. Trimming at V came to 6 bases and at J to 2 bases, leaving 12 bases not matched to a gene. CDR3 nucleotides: TGCGCCAGCACGACCTCCGGGACAGACGTCACAGATACGCAGTATTTT. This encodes CASTTSGTDVTDTQYF.

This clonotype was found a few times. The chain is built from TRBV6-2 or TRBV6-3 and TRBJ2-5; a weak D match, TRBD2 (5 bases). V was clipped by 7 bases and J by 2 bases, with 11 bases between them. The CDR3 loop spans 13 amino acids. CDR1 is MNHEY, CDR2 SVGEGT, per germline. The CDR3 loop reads CASTGQRQETQYF. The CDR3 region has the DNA TGTGCCAGCACTGGCCAGCGGCAAGAGACCCAGTACTTC.

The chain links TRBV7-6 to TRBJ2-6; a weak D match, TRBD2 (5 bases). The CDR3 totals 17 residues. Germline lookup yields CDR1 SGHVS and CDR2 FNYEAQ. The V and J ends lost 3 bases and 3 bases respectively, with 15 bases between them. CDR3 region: CASSLPSSLSGANVLTF. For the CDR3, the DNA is TGTGCCAGCAGCTTGCCTAGCAGTTTGAGTGGGGCCAACGTCCTGACTTTC.

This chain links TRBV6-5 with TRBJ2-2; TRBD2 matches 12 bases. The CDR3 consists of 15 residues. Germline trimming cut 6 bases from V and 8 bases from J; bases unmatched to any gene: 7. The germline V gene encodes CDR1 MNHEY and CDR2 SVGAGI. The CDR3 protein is CASRPLAGGAGELFF. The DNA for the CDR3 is TGTGCCAGCAGACCCCTAGCGGGGGGGGCGGGGGAGCTGTTTTTT.

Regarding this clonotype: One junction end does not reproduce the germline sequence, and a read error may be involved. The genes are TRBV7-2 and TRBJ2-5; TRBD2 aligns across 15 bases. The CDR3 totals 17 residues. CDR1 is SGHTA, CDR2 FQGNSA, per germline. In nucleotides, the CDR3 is TGTGCCAGCAGCTCCGGGACTAGCGGGAGGTATAGAGAGACCCGGTACTTC. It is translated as CASSSGTSGRYRETRYF.

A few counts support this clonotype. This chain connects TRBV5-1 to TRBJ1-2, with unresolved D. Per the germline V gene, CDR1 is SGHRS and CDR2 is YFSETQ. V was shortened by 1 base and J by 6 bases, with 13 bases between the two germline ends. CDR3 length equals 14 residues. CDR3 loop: CASSLFGSAHGYTF. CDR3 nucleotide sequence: TGCGCCAGCAGCTTGTTTGGTTCTGCACATGGCTACACCTTC.

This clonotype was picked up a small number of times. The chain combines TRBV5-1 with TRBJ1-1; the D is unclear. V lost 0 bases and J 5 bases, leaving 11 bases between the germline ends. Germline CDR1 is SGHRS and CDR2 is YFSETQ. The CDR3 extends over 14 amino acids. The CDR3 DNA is TGCGCCAGCAGCTTGGGACCTGACCCGACTGAAGCTTTCTTT. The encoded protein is CASSLGPDPTEAFF.

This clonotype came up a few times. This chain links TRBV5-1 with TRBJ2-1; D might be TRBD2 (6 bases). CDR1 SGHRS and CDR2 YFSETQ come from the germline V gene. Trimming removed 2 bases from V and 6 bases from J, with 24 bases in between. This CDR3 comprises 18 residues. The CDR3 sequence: CASSFPSAGGARGNEQFF. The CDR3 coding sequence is TGCGCCAGCAGCTTCCCATCCGCGGGCGGGGCTCGGGGCAATGAGCAGTTCTTC. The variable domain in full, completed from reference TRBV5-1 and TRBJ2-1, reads KAGVTQTPRYLIKTRGQQVTLSCSPISGHRSVSWYQQTPGQGLQFLFEYFSETQRNKGNFPGRFSGRQFSNSRSEMNVSTLELGDSALYLCASSFPSAGGARGNEQFFGPGTRLTVL.

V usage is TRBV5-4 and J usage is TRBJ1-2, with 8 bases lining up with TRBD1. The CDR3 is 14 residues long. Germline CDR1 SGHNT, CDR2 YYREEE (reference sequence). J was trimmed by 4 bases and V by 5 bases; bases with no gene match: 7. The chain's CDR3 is CASSSPGGIYGYTF. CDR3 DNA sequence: TGTGCCAGCAGTTCTCCAGGGGGCATCTATGGCTACACCTTC. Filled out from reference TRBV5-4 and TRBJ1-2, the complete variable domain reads ETGVTQSPTHLIKTRGQQVTLRCSSQSGHNTVSWYQQALGQGPQFIFQYYREEENGRGNFPPRFSGLQFPNYSSELNVNALELDDSALYLCASSSPGGIYGYTFGSGTRLTVV.

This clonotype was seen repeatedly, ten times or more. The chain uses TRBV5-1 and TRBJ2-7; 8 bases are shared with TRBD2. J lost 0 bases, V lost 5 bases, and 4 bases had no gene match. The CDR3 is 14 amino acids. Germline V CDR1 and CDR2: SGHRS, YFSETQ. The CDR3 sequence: CASSLREDSYEQYF. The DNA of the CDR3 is TGCGCCAGCAGTTTGCGGGAGGACTCCTACGAGCAGTACTTC. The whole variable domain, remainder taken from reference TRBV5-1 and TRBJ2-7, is KAGVTQTPRYLIKTRGQQVTLSCSPISGHRSVSWYQQTPGQGLQFLFEYFSETQRNKGNFPGRFSGRQFSNSRSEMNVSTLELGDSALYLCASSLREDSYEQYFGPGTRLTVT.

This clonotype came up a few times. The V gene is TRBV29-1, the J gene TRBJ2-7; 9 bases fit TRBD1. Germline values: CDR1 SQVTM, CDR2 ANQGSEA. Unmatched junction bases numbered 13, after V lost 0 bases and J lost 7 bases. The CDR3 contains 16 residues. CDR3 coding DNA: TGCAGCGTTGAAGATTCGTCCGGGACAGGGATGTTTGAGCAGTACTTC. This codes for CSVEDSSGTGMFEQYF.

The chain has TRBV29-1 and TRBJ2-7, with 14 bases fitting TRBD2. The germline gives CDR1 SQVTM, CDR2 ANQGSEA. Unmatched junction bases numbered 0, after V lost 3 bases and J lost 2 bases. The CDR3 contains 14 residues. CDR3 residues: CSVETSGRAYEQYF. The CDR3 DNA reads TGCAGCGTTGAGACTAGCGGGAGGGCCTACGAGCAGTACTTC.

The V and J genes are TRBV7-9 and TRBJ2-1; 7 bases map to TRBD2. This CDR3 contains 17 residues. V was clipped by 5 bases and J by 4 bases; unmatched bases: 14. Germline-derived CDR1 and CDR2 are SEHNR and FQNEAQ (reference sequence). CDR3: CASSTPRGRAGYNEQFF. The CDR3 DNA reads TGTGCCAGCAGCACCCCTCGGGGGAGGGCGGGGTACAATGAGCAGTTCTTC.

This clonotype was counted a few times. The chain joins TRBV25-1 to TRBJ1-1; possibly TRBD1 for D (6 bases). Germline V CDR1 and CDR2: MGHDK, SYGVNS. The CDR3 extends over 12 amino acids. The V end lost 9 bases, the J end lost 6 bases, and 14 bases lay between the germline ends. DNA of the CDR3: TGTGCCAGTTCAACAGGGTCTCCTGAAGCTTTCTTT. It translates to CASSTGSPEAFF.

The CDR3 protein is CAIRGTGYNEKLFF. The CDR3 nucleotides are TGTGCCATCAGGGGTACAGGATATAATGAAAAACTGTTTTTT. The chain couples TRBV10-3 to TRBJ1-4, with D perhaps TRBD1 (5 bases). Trimming cost V 6 bases and J 4 bases, with 12 bases left between them. CDR1 and CDR2 from the germline V gene are ENHRY and SYGVKD. This CDR3 has 14 residues.

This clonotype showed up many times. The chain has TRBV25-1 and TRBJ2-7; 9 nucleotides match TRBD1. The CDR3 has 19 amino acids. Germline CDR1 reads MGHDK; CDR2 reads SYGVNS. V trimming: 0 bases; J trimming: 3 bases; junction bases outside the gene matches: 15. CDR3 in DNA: TGTGCCAGCAGTGAATACCTGGACAGGGGCCCCCTCAGTGGCTACGAGCAGTACTTC. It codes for CASSEYLDRGPLSGYEQYF.

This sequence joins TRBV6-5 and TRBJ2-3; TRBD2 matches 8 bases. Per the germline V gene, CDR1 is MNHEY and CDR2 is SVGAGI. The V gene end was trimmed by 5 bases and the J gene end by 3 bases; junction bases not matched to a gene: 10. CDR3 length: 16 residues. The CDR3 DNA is TGTGCCAGCAGTCTCCGCCCGACTAGCGTGACAGATACGCAGTATTTT. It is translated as CASSLRPTSVTDTQYF.

CDR3 bases: TGTGCCAGCAGTTTACAACAGGGGTTTAACTATGGCTACACCTTC. Translation: CASSLQQGFNYGYTF. This chain links TRBV27 with TRBJ1-2, with 7 bases matching TRBD1. The length of the CDR3 is 15 residues. Trimming took 2 bases from V and 1 from J; bases not matched to a gene: 4. In germline, CDR1 is MNHEY, CDR2 SMNVEV (reference sequence).

CDR3: CASSSRREGYEQYF. CDR3 DNA sequence: TGTGCCAGCAGCTCACGCCGGGAGGGCTACGAGCAGTACTTC. The rearrangement links TRBV7-8 to TRBJ2-7; 8 nucleotides agree with TRBD2. Unmatched junction bases numbered 5, after V lost 4 bases and J lost 3 bases. CDR3 length equals 14 residues. The germline V gene has CDR1 SGHVS and CDR2 FQNEAQ. Together with reference TRBV7-8 and TRBJ2-7, the CDR3 gives the full variable domain: GAGVSQSPRYKVAKRGQDVALRCDPISGHVSLFWYQQALGQGPEFLTYFQNEAQLDKSGLPSDRFFAERPEGSVSTLKIQRTQQEDSAVYLCASSSRREGYEQYFGPGTRLTVT.